This TCR beta chain appears in the sequencing data of a study of cytomegalovirus exposure and HLA in healthy donors. Study conclusions and caveats: Reported results showed that the classifier diagnosed cytomegalovirus status with high specificity and sensitivity. According to a subsequent analysis, TCR clusters from the first cohort were inclined to appear together in the roughly 120 validation repertoires. Whilst most TCR sequences proved rare, a subset of public TCRs occurred across many donors.

This table comes from immunoSEQ multiplex PCR, and its TCRdb copy is limited to in-frame clones, with some not included. The sample lists roughly 350,000 clones, roughly 85% seen once, with roughly 0.8% in the top ten. This CDR3 contains 16 residues. Germline V CDR1 and CDR2: MNHEY, SVGAGI. Trimming removed 1 base from V and 8 bases from J; junction bases left unmatched: 9. Comment on this clone: Its antigen remains unknown.

Sequences were obtained from PBMCs. The sequence derives from a woman aged 18-29 years in good health and CMV-seronegative. This chain links TRBV6-5 with TRBJ2-1, with 9 bases matching TRBD1. In DNA form, the CDR3 reads TGTGCCAGCAGTTACTTAGGGACAGGGCCTCGGGATGAGCAGTTCTTC. As protein: CASSYLGTGPRDEQFF.